Listed below are T cell receptor beta chains from one sample, sequenced in a study of shared clonotypes between healthy human individuals. This table comes from immunoSEQ multiplex PCR, and its TCRdb copy is limited to in-frame clones, with some not included. The table includes roughly 1.4 million clones, 98% to 99% detected once. The sequencing input was naive CD4+ T cells sorted from blood. These receptors came from a man aged 25 to 45 in good health. Each CDR3 is given with its conserved first and last residue. A D gene is named only where the DNA matches it firmly. The size of a clone is reported for some rows only, either as once, few or many, or as a class for expanded clones.

>TRBJ2-2|TRBD1|TRBV5-1|-
CASSAGTGVNTGELFF
TGCGCCAGCAGCGCGGGGACAGGGGTGAACACCGGGGAGCTGTTTTTT
>TRBJ2-3|-|TRBV29-1|-
CSVDSAGGTDTQYF
TGCAGCGTTGATAGTGCAGGGGGGACAGATACGCAGTATTTT
>TRBJ2-2|-|TRBV28|-
CASSTGTENTGELFF
TGTGCCAGCAGTACCGGGACTGAGAACACCGGGGAGCTGTTTTTT
>TRBJ2-6|-|TRBV7-8|-
CASSIRDPGANVLTF
TGTGCCAGCAGTATCAGGGATCCCGGGGCCAACGTCCTGACTTTC
>TRBJ2-5|TRBD2|TRBV2|-
CASSENLAGGTQYF
TGTGCCAGCAGTGAAAATTTAGCGGGAGGGACCCAGTACTTC
>TRBJ1-5|-|TRBV19|-
CASSISESGSNQPQHF
TGTGCCAGTAGTATAAGTGAGAGTGGGAGCAATCAGCCCCAGCATTTT
>TRBJ2-7|-|TRBV7-9|-
CASSLVADTYEQYF
TGTGCCAGCAGCTTAGTGGCAGATACCTACGAGCAGTACTTC
>TRBJ2-6|TRBD2|TRBV5-1|-
CASSLVPAGGPSGANVLTF
TGCGCCAGCAGCTTGGTTCCAGCGGGAGGGCCCTCTGGGGCCAACGTCCTGACTTTC
>TRBJ1-2|TRBD1|TRBV15|once
CATSRTIQGSYTF
TGTGCCACCAGCAGAACCATACAGGGGAGCTACACCTTC
>TRBJ2-1|TRBD2|TRBV6-4|-
CASRSSGSREQFF
TGTGCCAGCAGGAGTAGCGGGAGTCGTGAGCAGTTCTTC
>TRBJ2-1|-|TRBV7-9|-
CASSTGSFSYNEQFF
TGTGCCAGCAGCACCGGATCTTTCTCCTACAATGAGCAGTTCTTC
>TRBJ2-3|-|TRBV20-1|-
CSALGTDTQYF
TGCAGTGCTCTTGGGACAGATACGCAGTATTTT
>TRBJ2-7|TRBD1|TRBV5-1|-
CASSLEGTGYEQYF
TGCGCCAGCAGCTTGGAGGGGACAGGGTACGAGCAGTACTTC
>TRBJ1-2|-|TRBV14|-
CASSKHPITQGVGGYTF
TGTGCCAGCAGCAAACACCCCATAACCCAGGGCGTCGGTGGCTACACCTTC
>TRBJ2-7|TRBD2|TRBV11-2|-
CASSLKTRGPSGSSYEQYF
TGTGCCAGCAGCTTAAAAACCCGGGGGCCTAGCGGGAGCTCCTACGAGCAGTACTTC
>TRBJ2-5|-|TRBV5-1|-
CASRAGTGETQYF
TGCGCCAGCAGGGCCGGGACCGGGGAGACCCAGTACTTC
>TRBJ2-2|TRBD1|TRBV11-3|-
CASSLGQGNTGELFF
TGTGCCAGCAGCTTGGGACAGGGGAACACCGGGGAGCTGTTTTTT
>TRBJ2-5|-|TRBV5-6|-
CASSSPPGYDWETQYF
TGTGCCAGCAGCTCCCCGCCGGGCTATGATTGGGAGACCCAGTACTTC
>TRBJ1-5|-|TRBV19|-
CASSPREGLMNQPQHF
TGTGCCAGTAGTCCCAGGGAGGGGCTAATGAATCAGCCCCAGCATTTT
>TRBJ1-4|-|TRBV5-8|-
CASSPETATNEKLFF
TGTGCCAGCAGCCCGGAGACTGCAACTAATGAAAAACTGTTTTTT
>TRBJ2-1|TRBD2|TRBV9|-
CASSPPGLAGSTYNEQFF
TGTGCCAGCAGCCCACCGGGACTAGCGGGATCCACCTACAATGAGCAGTTCTTC
>TRBJ2-5|-|TRBV9|-
CASSQTVGFIETQYF
TGTGCCAGCAGCCAAACTGTGGGGTTTATAGAGACCCAGTACTTC
>TRBJ2-7|-|TRBV11-1|-
CASSALVRRVGAYEQYF
TGTGCCAGCAGCGCCCTCGTCCGAAGGGTAGGGGCCTACGAGCAGTACTTC
>TRBJ1-3|TRBD1|TRBV7-6|-
CASSSGTGGVAGNTIYF
TGTGCCAGCAGCTCCGGGACAGGGGGGGTAGCTGGAAACACCATATATTTT
>TRBJ2-4|-|TRBV5-5|-
CASSFYRDTRIAKNIQYF
TGTGCCAGCAGCTTCTATCGGGACACACGGATCGCCAAAAACATTCAGTACTTC
>TRBJ1-1|-|TRBV5-4|-
CASSSKQGRTEAFF
TGTGCCAGCAGCTCAAAACAGGGTCGGACTGAAGCTTTCTTT
>TRBJ2-7|TRBD2|TRBV5-4|-
CASSLDRDYPGYEQYF
TGTGCCAGCAGCTTGGACCGGGACTATCCCGGATACGAGCAGTACTTC
>TRBJ2-5|-|TRBV2|-
CASSLETQYF
TGTGCCAGCAGTTTGGAGACCCAGTACTTC
>TRBJ1-5|-|TRBV19|-
CASSKGGDQPQHF
TGTGCCAGTAGTAAGGGGGGCGATCAGCCCCAGCATTTT
>TRBJ1-3|-|TRBV27|-
CASSATPGYGNTIYF
TGTGCCAGCAGTGCCACTCCGGGGTATGGAAACACCATATATTTT
>TRBJ1-2|TRBD1|TRBV18|-
CASSPSGQNNYGYTF
TGTGCCAGCTCACCCTCGGGACAGAATAACTATGGCTACACCTTC
>TRBJ2-1|-|TRBV5-1|-
CASTTSSLRNEQFF
TGCGCCAGCACTACTAGTTCCCTGAGGAATGAGCAGTTCTTC
>TRBJ2-7|-|TRBV10-3|-
CAISESRGEQYF
TGTGCCATCAGTGAGTCGCGGGGTGAGCAGTACTTC
>TRBJ2-1|-|TRBV29-1|-
CSVPLPPAARSSYNEQFF
TGCAGCGTCCCCCTCCCACCCGCCGCAAGGAGCTCCTACAATGAGCAGTTCTTC
>TRBJ2-3|TRBD2|TRBV29-1|-
CSVTALGLAGPQDTDTQYF
TGCAGCGTTACCGCATTGGGACTAGCGGGCCCACAGGACACAGATACGCAGTATTTT
>TRBJ2-2|TRBD2|TRBV7-9|-
CALTGTSGRSGPGELFF
TGTGCATTAACCGGGACTAGCGGGAGATCGGGCCCCGGGGAGCTGTTTTTT
>TRBJ2-1|TRBD1|TRBV7-8|-
CASSTPDREVSYNEQFF
TGTGCCAGCAGCACACCGGACAGGGAGGTGTCCTACAATGAGCAGTTCTTC